The rows below give T cell receptor beta chains drawn from one sample of a study of T cell changes during pregnancy in multiple sclerosis. Sequencing was performed with immunoSEQ multiplex PCR; in TCRdb, only in-frame clones are kept and a portion is missing. The sample lists approximately 100,000 clones, approximately 90% seen once, with 0.9% to 0.95% in the top ten. Sequenced material: peripheral blood, taken after pregnancy. These receptors all stem from a female donor with multiple sclerosis, enrolled in a pregnancy study. CDR3s include the opening cysteine and the closing phenylalanine or tryptophan. The order of the fields is CDR3 protein, CDR3 DNA, V gene, clone size, J gene, D gene. D genes are given only for firm matches. Only part of the rows carry a size: once, few, many, or a class if the clone is expanded.

CDR3: CASSEAPSRNEQYF; DNA: TGTGCCAGCAGTGAAGCGCCTAGCCGAAACGAGCAGTACTTC; V: TRBV6-1; size: -; J: TRBJ2-7; D: -
CDR3: CASSLKLEYTGELFF; DNA: TGTGCCAGCAGCTTGAAATTGGAGTACACCGGGGAGCTGTTTTTT; V: TRBV11-2; size: once; J: TRBJ2-2; D: -
CDR3: CATSGEGVSNQPQHF; DNA: TGTGCCACCTCCGGGGAGGGTGTTAGCAATCAGCCCCAGCATTTT; V: TRBV18; size: -; J: TRBJ1-5; D: -
CDR3: CASSGQGGPGGNSPLHF; DNA: TGTGCCAGCAGCGGGCAGGGGGGCCCGGGGGGGAATTCACCCCTCCACTTT; V: TRBV9; size: -; J: TRBJ1-6; D: TRBD1
CDR3: CASSLPTGAGTDTQYF; DNA: TGCGCCAGCAGCTTGCCGACGGGAGCAGGCACAGATACGCAGTATTTT; V: TRBV5-1; size: -; J: TRBJ2-3; D: -
CDR3: CASSLAGGLGNSPLHF; DNA: TGTGCCAGCAGCTTGGCCGGTGGACTCGGGAATTCACCCCTCCACTTT; V: TRBV5-4; size: -; J: TRBJ1-6; D: -
CDR3: CASSPRQPVGSNEQFF; DNA: TGTGCCAGCAGTCCCCGCCAGCCGGTGGGGAGCAATGAGCAGTTCTTC; V: TRBV6-6; size: -; J: TRBJ2-1; D: -
CDR3: CASSYTGTSVEPQETQYF; DNA: TGTGCCAGCAGTTATACGGGGACTAGCGTCGAGCCCCAAGAGACCCAGTACTTC; V: TRBV28; size: -; J: TRBJ2-5; D: TRBD2
CDR3: CASSPSPLHF; DNA: TGTGCCAGCAGCCCCTCGCCCCTCCACTTT; V: TRBV7-9; size: -; J: TRBJ1-6; D: -
CDR3: CASSPWGEQFF; DNA: TGTGCCAGCAGCCCCTGGGGGGAACAGTTCTTC; V: TRBV2; size: -; J: TRBJ2-1; D: -
CDR3: CASSTLAGESYEQYF; DNA: TGTGCCAGTAGTACCTTAGCGGGTGAATCCTACGAGCAGTACTTC; V: TRBV19; size: -; J: TRBJ2-7; D: TRBD2
CDR3: CASSQVASGSGRDTQYF; DNA: TGTGCCAGCAGCCAAGTGGCTAGCGGGAGCGGGAGGGATACGCAGTATTTT; V: TRBV4-2; size: -; J: TRBJ2-3; D: TRBD2
CDR3: CASSLEGAVTEAFF; DNA: TGTGCCAGCAGTCTCGAGGGGGCAGTCACTGAAGCTTTCTTT; V: TRBV7-9; size: -; J: TRBJ1-1; D: TRBD1
CDR3: CASSRSGTSGGTQYF; DNA: TGTGCCAGCAGTCGCTCCGGGACTAGCGGGGGTACGCAGTATTTT; V: TRBV7-9; size: -; J: TRBJ2-3; D: TRBD2
CDR3: CASSRGGEYSNQPQHF; DNA: TGTGCCAGCAGCCGAGGGGGGGAGTATAGCAATCAGCCCCAGCATTTT; V: TRBV13; size: -; J: TRBJ1-5; D: -
CDR3: CASSPFGTQYSYEQYF; DNA: TGTGCCAGCTCACCATTTGGTACCCAGTACTCCTACGAGCAGTACTTC; V: TRBV18; size: -; J: TRBJ2-7; D: -
CDR3: CASSLRAAMEGFTEAFF; DNA: TGTGCCAGCTCCCTCCGGGCTGCGATGGAGGGCTTCACTGAAGCTTTCTTT; V: TRBV18; size: -; J: TRBJ1-1; D: -
CDR3: CASSQTGEVIEETQYF; DNA: TGTGCCAGCAGCCAAACAGGGGAAGTGATTGAAGAGACCCAGTACTTC; V: TRBV28; size: -; J: TRBJ2-5; D: TRBD1
CDR3: CASSLSSGGGTDTQYF; DNA: TGTGCCAGCAGCCTGTCTAGCGGGGGGGGCACAGATACGCAGTATTTT; V: TRBV13; size: -; J: TRBJ2-3; D: TRBD2
CDR3: CASSSSGRGSYNEQFF; DNA: TGTGCCAGCAGTTCATCAGGGCGGGGGTCCTACAATGAGCAGTTCTTC; V: TRBV27; size: few; J: TRBJ2-1; D: TRBD2
CDR3: CASSIAVSNEKLFF; DNA: TGTGCCAGTAGTATAGCGGTCTCAAATGAAAAACTGTTTTTT; V: TRBV19; size: -; J: TRBJ1-4; D: -
CDR3: CASSLDRVMGEQYF; DNA: TGTGCCAGCAGCCTCGACAGGGTAATGGGCGAGCAGTACTTC; V: TRBV27; size: -; J: TRBJ2-7; D: TRBD1
CDR3: CASGEGGSYEQYF; DNA: TGTGCCAGCGGAGAAGGGGGTTCCTACGAGCAGTACTTC; V: TRBV7-6; size: once; J: TRBJ2-7; D: -
CDR3: CASSLFVERNEKLFF; DNA: TGTGCCAGCAGCTTATTCGTAGAAAGAAATGAAAAACTGTTTTTT; V: TRBV7-2; size: -; J: TRBJ1-4; D: -
CDR3: CASRKDSQGEAFF; DNA: TGTGCCAGCAGAAAAGACAGCCAAGGTGAAGCTTTCTTT; V: TRBV2; size: many; J: TRBJ1-1; D: -
CDR3: CASSGSLSAGELFF; DNA: TGTGCCAGCAGTGGGAGCTTGAGTGCCGGGGAGCTGTTTTTT; V: TRBV6-4; size: -; J: TRBJ2-2; D: -
CDR3: CASSPQGPNEQYF; DNA: TGTGCCAGCAGCCCACAGGGCCCCAACGAGCAGTACTTC; V: TRBV5-6; size: -; J: TRBJ2-7; D: -
CDR3: CSTTQGDTDTQYF; DNA: TGCAGCACCACACAGGGGGACACAGATACGCAGTATTTT; V: TRBV29-1; size: -; J: TRBJ2-3; D: TRBD1
CDR3: CASSQGRESHYGYTF; DNA: TGTGCCAGCAGCCAAGGGAGAGAATCCCACTATGGCTACACCTTC; V: TRBV14; size: -; J: TRBJ1-2; D: -
CDR3: CASSAEDSSSTNTEAFF; DNA: TGTGCCAGCAGCGCCGAGGACAGTTCCTCGACGAACACTGAAGCTTTCTTT; V: TRBV4-2; size: few; J: TRBJ1-1; D: -
CDR3: CASSPTGTGSQPQHF; DNA: TGTGCCAGTAGTCCTACCGGGACAGGGTCTCAGCCCCAGCATTTT; V: TRBV19; size: -; J: TRBJ1-5; D: TRBD1
CDR3: CASSFNRGGEQYF; DNA: TGCGCCAGCAGCTTTAACAGGGGGGGGGAGCAGTACTTC; V: TRBV5-1; size: -; J: TRBJ2-7; D: -
CDR3: CASSPQGGPTEAFF; DNA: TGTGCCAGCTCCCCCCAGGGTGGCCCCACTGAAGCTTTCTTT; V: TRBV18; size: -; J: TRBJ1-1; D: -
CDR3: CASSLGTGYGYTF; DNA: TGTGCCAGCAGCTTGGGGACAGGGTATGGCTACACCTTC; V: TRBV7-6; size: once; J: TRBJ1-2; D: TRBD1
CDR3: CASSLAGTSLETQYF; DNA: TGTGCCAGCAGCTTGGCCGGGACTAGCTTAGAGACCCAGTACTTC; V: TRBV5-8; size: -; J: TRBJ2-5; D: TRBD2
CDR3: CATSSKGAPGELFF; DNA: TGTGCCACCAGCAGTAAGGGGGCGCCCGGGGAGCTGTTTTTT; V: TRBV15; size: -; J: TRBJ2-2; D: TRBD1
CDR3: CASSLRQGVTGELFF; DNA: TGTGCCAGCAGCTTGAGACAGGGTGTCACCGGGGAGCTGTTTTTT; V: TRBV11-3; size: -; J: TRBJ2-2; D: TRBD1
CDR3: CASSVGTGWRETQYF; DNA: TGTGCCAGCAGTGTCGGGACAGGGTGGAGGGAGACCCAGTACTTC; V: TRBV6-1; size: -; J: TRBJ2-5; D: TRBD1
CDR3: CASSVGTAYNSPLHF; DNA: TGTGCCAGCAGCGTGGGGACAGCCTATAATTCACCCCTCCACTTT; V: TRBV9; size: -; J: TRBJ1-6; D: TRBD1
CDR3: CASSLARNTGELFF; DNA: TGCGCCAGCAGCTTGGCCCGGAACACCGGGGAGCTGTTTTTT; V: TRBV5-1; size: -; J: TRBJ2-2; D: -
CDR3: CASSDRTENYNEQFF; DNA: TGTGCCAGCAGCGACCGGACAGAAAACTACAATGAGCAGTTCTTC; V: TRBV6-5; size: -; J: TRBJ2-1; D: -
CDR3: CASSLTGATSGNTIYF; DNA: TGTGCCAGCAGTTTAACAGGGGCCACCTCTGGAAACACCATATATTTT; V: TRBV28; size: -; J: TRBJ1-3; D: TRBD1
CDR3: CASRTVTDTQYF; DNA: TGTGCCAGCAGGACAGTCACAGATACGCAGTATTTT; V: TRBV6-1; size: -; J: TRBJ2-3; D: -
CDR3: CAILVADISGNTIYF; DNA: TGTGCCATCCTCGTGGCAGACATCTCTGGAAACACCATATATTTT; V: TRBV2; size: -; J: TRBJ1-3; D: -
CDR3: CASTPTRQIYEQYF; DNA: TGTGCCAGCACCCCGACTCGACAGATATACGAGCAGTACTTC; V: TRBV5-5; size: -; J: TRBJ2-7; D: -
CDR3: CASSKEGRLAGVSYNEQFF; DNA: TGTGCCAGCAGCAAAGAGGGGAGACTAGCGGGAGTATCCTACAATGAGCAGTTCTTC; V: TRBV21-1; size: -; J: TRBJ2-1; D: -
CDR3: CASSQDGTTNEQYF; DNA: TGTGCCAGCAGCCAAGATGGAACTACCAACGAGCAGTACTTC; V: TRBV4-2; size: -; J: TRBJ2-7; D: -
CDR3: CASSPAGQVSYEQYF; DNA: TGTGCCAGCAGCCCTGCGGGGCAGGTTTCCTACGAGCAGTACTTC; V: TRBV27; size: -; J: TRBJ2-7; D: -
CDR3: CASSSPPASGSPGELFF; DNA: TGTGCCAGCAGTTCCCCCCCGGCTAGCGGGAGTCCCGGGGAGCTGTTTTTT; V: TRBV28; size: -; J: TRBJ2-2; D: TRBD2
CDR3: CASSPRKGTGKPIQYF; DNA: TGTGCCAGCAGCCCTCGAAAGGGGACAGGAAAGCCCATTCAGTACTTC; V: TRBV9; size: -; J: TRBJ2-4; D: TRBD1
CDR3: CASSLNLQAISGNTIYF; DNA: TGTGCCAGCAGCTTAAATCTACAGGCGATCTCTGGAAACACCATATATTTT; V: TRBV7-6; size: once; J: TRBJ1-3; D: -
CDR3: CASNGNSYEQYF; DNA: TGCGCCAGCAACGGGAACTCCTACGAGCAGTACTTC; V: TRBV5-1; size: -; J: TRBJ2-7; D: -
CDR3: CASSSGQGAREKLFF; DNA: TGTGCCAGCTCATCGGGACAGGGGGCTCGGGAAAAACTGTTTTTT; V: TRBV18; size: -; J: TRBJ1-4; D: TRBD1